The T cell receptor (beta chain) described here comes from a study of cytomegalovirus exposure and HLA in healthy donors. Study results and limitations: The classifier, whose performance was assessed in both the original and validation cohorts, reportedly diagnosed cytomegalovirus status with high specificity and sensitivity.

TCRdb's table, derived via immunoSEQ multiplex PCR, lists solely in-frame clones and lacks some. The repertoire consists of some 150,000 clones, with 85% to 90% occurring once and the leading ten covering 7.5% to 10%. The CDR3 is 9 amino acids. Trimming removed 7 bases at V and 11 bases at J, with 8 bases between. The V gene's germline CDR1 is SNHLY and CDR2 FYNNEI. With regard to this clone: Its antigen is unknown.

The origin of this receptor is a woman between 18 and 29 years old in good health and CMV-seropositive. The chain uses TRBV2 and TRBJ2-5, with D hard to call. Sequencing input: PBMCs. The CDR3: CASNSAQYF. DNA for the CDR3: TGTGCCAGCAACTCCGCTCAGTACTTC.